This TCR beta chain is from a study of CD8+ T cells in alopecia areata (dated by TCRdb to the late 2010s). For context, the study as a whole: The treated patients took part in an open-label pilot trial in which moderate-to-severe alopecia areata was treated with oral tofacitinib at 5 to 10 mg twice daily. Patients received tofacitinib for 6 to 18 months and were then followed off drug for 6 months to check for delayed response and recurrence. Disease severity in treated patients was measured with the SALT score, which quantifies the percentage of affected scalp surface area. The study used high-throughput TCRbeta sequencing to examine T cell clonal expansion in alopecia areata, in both the C3H/HeJ mouse model and human patients. In humans, TCRbeta sequencing was performed on scalp tissue and on sorted CD4+ and CD8+ peripheral blood T cells from healthy controls and from patients with patchy or totalis/universalis alopecia areata. Biopsies were taken from tofacitinib-treated patients at baseline and at 4 and 24 weeks of treatment, and a later scalp biopsy was taken in several of the tofacitinib-treated patients. Scalp clonality was compared across normal scalp (n=4), patchy alopecia areata scalp (n=8), and alopecia totalis/universalis scalp (n=8). The RNA source kit depended on sample type: the PAXgene miRNA kit for fixed scalp, the miRNeasy kit for PBMCs, and the RNeasy kit for mouse skin. Amplification of TCRbeta CDR3 regions was done by immunoSEQ multiplex PCR using 35 Vbeta forward primers and 13 Jbeta reverse primers. What the study reported, not specific to this receptor: Scalp TCR repertoire analysis is complicated because resident alphabeta T cells in normal human skin are also sequenced, whereas mouse skin is dominated by gammadelta T cells. Tofacitinib significantly lowered scalp clonality and the number of expanded CD8+ clones among the top 100 scalp clones. Compared with normal scalp, lesional scalp, particularly in alopecia totalis/universalis, had higher clonality and more expanded CD8+ clones, which suggests antigenic drive. Because the treated cohort was small and had only one nonresponder, larger studies are needed to examine links between baseline CD8+ expansion and response. During tofacitinib treatment, many expanded lesional clones remained in scalp and blood, and this persistence may partly explain relapse after treatment is stopped. TCR sequences shared between patients were less clear than in mice, possibly partly because of HLA diversity in the patient population.

Library generation was performed with the immunoSEQ multiplex PCR assay. RNA was extracted from all samples and reverse transcribed into cDNA as template for TCR sequencing. SuperScript III was used for first-strand cDNA synthesis, primed with a 2:1 mix of oligo-dT and random hexamers. A synthetic immune receptor repertoire was used to gauge amplification bias, and whatever bias remained was removed computationally. As for how the authors treated the data: Raw reads were preprocessed to remove errors, and CDR3 was defined by IMGT conventions from the conserved cysteine to phenylalanine. Clonality was calculated as 1 minus Shannon entropy normalized by log2 of the number of productive unique TCRs. Whether scalp clones were CD4 or CD8 was inferred by matching scalp TCRbeta sequences against CD4 and CD8 repertoires sorted from blood. TCRdb retrieved this table from immuneACCESS and kept in-frame rearrangements only. Not all clones are present; in checked studies, unresolved V genes account for under half, and no reason is known for the remainder. Clone size and V and J calls were adopted from that table, with D and trimming inferred from the DNA. In all, the sample holds some 100,000 clones, and just under 60% of those were seen once. The top ten clones comprise roughly 15% of the sample.

On this clone: Its antigen specificity is not known. Per-nucleotide qualities are absent, and no much larger clonotype sits a single base away.

The intended sense of this specimen's treatment or condition label: oral pan-JAK inhibitor, 5-10 mg twice daily. Lesional scalp punch biopsies and peripheral blood were collected from alopecia areata patients. PBMCs were isolated by density centrifugation and stained for CD3, CD4 and CD8, after which CD4+ and CD8+ T cells were sorted on a FACSAria. The source material was CD8+ T cells sorted from blood, sampled between weeks 55 and 65, from a patient treated with tofacitinib. The sequence derives from a human donor with alopecia areata.

In nucleotide form, the sequence is TGTGCCTGGAGTCTATCTCGGGAGGCCGGGGAGCTGTTTTTT. It specifies CAWSLSREAGELFF. This chain is built from TRBV30 and TRBJ2-2; TRBD2 lines up with 7 middle nucleotides. Relative to germline, V is missing 2 bases and J is missing 6 bases, with 6 bases of the junction outside any gene match. Taken from the germline V gene (reference sequence), the CDR1 and CDR2 loops are GTSNPN and SVGIG. Reading from cysteine to phenylalanine, the CDR3 counts 14 amino acids. Only CDR3 DNA remains: 42 bases, in frame from the first base.